Below are 19 T cell receptor beta chains sequenced from a single sample in a study of blood T cells in healthy people across ages. Primers used in a second PCR of about 7 to 12 cycles were a sample-barcoded 5' primer and a J-beta primer mix. TCRdb itself ran the 5' RACE reads through MiXCR, one entry per CDR3 protein. The top ten hold about 21% of the sample, which has fewer than 1,000,000 distinct CDR3 sequences, around 42% seen once. The source material was blood. The receptors were sampled from a man between 60 and 70 years old in good health.

The chain carries TRBV14 and TRBJ2-7; D is undetermined. This CDR3 region has 20 residues. V lost 1 base, J lost 3 bases, and 28 bases lay in between. Looked up from germline, CDR1 is SGHDN and CDR2 is FVKESK. CDR3 loop: CASSQARAWSGSGYFYEQYF. The DNA of the CDR3 is TGTGCCAGCAGCCAAGCCCGCGCTTGGTCAGGCAGTGGTTATTTCTACGAGCAGTACTTC.

The chain employs TRBV4-1 and TRBJ1-2; the D gene is possibly TRBD1 (5 bases). The germline V gene has CDR1 MGHRA and CDR2 YSYEKL. This CDR3 region has 15 residues. V lost 1 base and J lost 12, with 21 bases in between. The DNA of the CDR3 is TGCGCCAGCAGCCAAGTGGACTATTTAGGGGAAGGCCACACCTTC. Translating gives CASSQVDYLGEGHTF.

The chain couples TRBV28 to TRBJ1-5; possible D gene TRBD1, 6 bases. Looked up from germline, CDR1 is MDHEN and CDR2 is SYDVKM. V dropped 7 bases and J dropped 4 bases, with 14 bases sitting between them. The CDR3 totals 14 residues. CDR3 protein: CASTLDRWNQPQHF. CDR3 coding DNA: TGTGCCAGCACATTAGACAGGTGGAATCAGCCCCAGCATTTT.

V gene TRBV7-2 combines with J gene TRBJ1-1; 7 nucleotides match TRBD1. The germline V gene has CDR1 SGHTA and CDR2 FQGNSA. V was clipped by 2 bases and J by 0 bases; unmatched bases: 6. CDR3 length equals 16 residues. In nucleotides, the CDR3 is TGTGCCAGCAGCTTACACAGGGGAGGAATGAACACTGAAGCTTTCTTT. Its protein product is CASSLHRGGMNTEAFF.

This chain joins TRBV7-3 and TRBJ2-5, with D hard to call. Trimming took off 3 bases at V and 11 bases at J, with 16 bases between the two ends. This CDR3 has 13 amino acids. Looked up from germline, CDR1 is SGHTA and CDR2 is FQGTGA. The CDR3 nucleotides read TGTGCCAGCAGCTTGATAGGTTTCTCTGAGCAGTACTTC. Translating it yields CASSLIGFSEQYF.

The sample holds a few counts of this clonotype. This chain connects TRBV7-2 to TRBJ2-1; D is perhaps TRBD1 (6 bases). Germline assignment: CDR1 SGHTA and CDR2 FQGNSA. This CDR3 spans 15 amino acids. Trimming took off 3 bases at V and 4 bases at J, with 13 bases between the two ends. The CDR3 coding sequence is TGTGCCAGCAGCTTGGACAGAGACTTATACAATGAGCAGTTCTTC. This translates into CASSLDRDLYNEQFF. The whole variable domain, remainder taken from reference TRBV7-2 and TRBJ2-1, is GAGVSQSPSNKVTEKGKDVELRCDPISGHTALYWYRQSLGQGLEFLIYFQGNSAPDKSGLPSDRFSAERTGGSVSTLTIQRTQQEDSAVYLCASSLDRDLYNEQFFGPGTRLTVL.

In nucleotides, the CDR3 is TGTGCCAGCAGCTTAGGAGGGGGCCGAAAGGAGACCCAGTACTTC. Protein sequence: CASSLGGGRKETQYF. The V gene is TRBV7-8, the J gene TRBJ2-5; 7 bases match TRBD1. This CDR3 contains 15 residues. The trim removed 1 base at V and 5 bases at J, leaving 7 bases unmatched. Germline-derived CDR1 and CDR2 are SGHVS and FQNEAQ.

This clonotype appeared a few times. V usage is TRBV6-5 and J usage is TRBJ2-7; 13 bases align to TRBD2. V lost 5 bases, J lost 2 bases, and 3 bases stayed unmatched. Germline V gene data show CDR1 as MNHEY and CDR2 as SVGAGI. CDR3 size: 15 residues. In DNA, the CDR3 is TGTGCCAGCAGTCTGACTAGCGGGGGGCCCTACGAGCAGTACTTC. Residues: CASSLTSGGPYEQYF.

This clonotype was counted only a few times. This chain uses TRBV12-3 or TRBV12-4 with TRBJ2-3, with D possibly being TRBD1 or TRBD2 (6 bases each). The CDR3 has 14 residues. Trimming cost V 4 bases and J 4 bases, with 12 bases left between them. The CDR3 sequence is CASSSRGPPDTQYF. The CDR3 DNA reads as TGTGCCAGCAGTTCCCGGGGGCCCCCAGATACGCAGTATTTT.

V is TRBV18 and J is TRBJ1-5; D gene ambiguous. V dropped 4 bases and J dropped 1 base, with 8 bases sitting between them. This CDR3 is 14 amino acids long. Germline-derived CDR1 and CDR2 are KGHSH and LQKENI. The CDR3 reads CASSLKSSNQPQHF. In DNA, the CDR3 is TGTGCCAGCTCACTTAAGAGCAGCAATCAGCCCCAGCATTTT. Looking up the rest from reference TRBV18 and TRBJ1-5 gives the full variable domain: NAGVMQNPRHLVRRRGQEARLRCSPMKGHSHVYWYRQLPEEGLKFMVYLQKENIIDESGMPKERFSAEFPKEGPSILRIQQVVRGDSAAYFCASSLKSSNQPQHFGDGTRLSIL.

The rearrangement uses TRBV5-1 and TRBJ2-3, with 7 bases that match TRBD1. With V trimmed by 1 base and J by 5 bases, 7 bases remained unmatched. The CDR3 has 15 residues. Germline lookup yields CDR1 SGHRS and CDR2 YFSETQ. The CDR3 DNA sequence: TGCGCCAGCAGCTTGTCACAGGGGCAGAGAGATACGCAGTATTTT. The encoded protein is CASSLSQGQRDTQYF. The complete variable domain, with remaining parts taken from reference TRBV5-1 and TRBJ2-3, reads KAGVTQTPRYLIKTRGQQVTLSCSPISGHRSVSWYQQTPGQGLQFLFEYFSETQRNKGNFPGRFSGRQFSNSRSEMNVSTLELGDSALYLCASSLSQGQRDTQYFGPGTRLTVL.

This clonotype was seen only a few times. This chain connects TRBV6-5 to TRBJ2-7; TRBD1 matches 7 bases. Per germline, CDR1 MNHEY and CDR2 SVGAGI. V shed 2 bases, J shed 5 bases, and the junction held 3 bases outside the gene matches. This CDR3 comprises 13 residues. The CDR3 nucleotides are TGTGCCAGCAGTTACAGGGGGCAGAACGAGCAGTACTTC. Translation: CASSYRGQNEQYF.

This clonotype was seen more than once but under ten times. The chain carries TRBV9 and TRBJ2-1; TRBD2 agrees at 15 bases. This CDR3 contains 18 residues. Germline CDR1 SGDLS, CDR2 YYNGEE. Trimming at V came to 4 bases and at J to 3 bases, leaving 8 bases not matched to a gene. The CDR3 sequence: CASSSGLAGGLGYNEQFF. In nucleotides, the CDR3 is TGTGCCAGCAGCTCCGGACTAGCGGGGGGGCTGGGCTACAATGAGCAGTTCTTC.

The rearrangement links TRBV20-1 to TRBJ1-4; D ambiguous. Trimming took 3 bases from V and 5 from J, leaving 10 bases between them. This CDR3 comprises 13 residues. CDR1 and CDR2 from the germline V gene are DFQATT and SNEGSKA (reference sequence). Here the CDR3 DNA reads TGCAGTGCTAGGCACAGAGAGAATGAAAAACTGTTTTTT. The encoded protein is CSARHRENEKLFF.

The sample holds a few counts of this clonotype. The chain employs TRBV28 and TRBJ2-3; possibly TRBD1 for D (5 bases). This CDR3 has 13 amino acids. V was cut by 8 bases and J by 0 bases, with 9 bases left in between. Germline V gives CDR1 MDHEN, CDR2 SYDVKM. CDR3 bases: TGTGCCAGCGGGGCCCATAGCACAGATACGCAGTATTTT. This codes for CASGAHSTDTQYF.

This chain joins TRBV7-2 and TRBJ2-7; 8 nucleotides match TRBD2. Germline V lookup: CDR1 SGHTA, CDR2 FQGNSA. The CDR3 spans 15 residues. J gave up 4 bases and V 4 bases, and 9 bases lay outside the gene matches. CDR3 region: CASSSREGGGYEQYF. The DNA for the CDR3 is TGTGCCAGCAGCTCCCGGGAGGGTGGGGGATACGAGCAGTACTTC.

This clonotype was counted a few times. This chain links TRBV11-2 with TRBJ1-4; TRBD1 agrees at 10 bases. The CDR3 has 15 amino acids. The germline CDR1 and CDR2 sequences are SGHAT and FQNNGV. V lost 5 bases and J lost 8; bases outside the gene matches: 8. Written as DNA, the CDR3 is TGTGCCAGCAGCCCCTTGGACAGGGGGAGCGAAAAACTGTTTTTT. Protein product: CASSPLDRGSEKLFF. Complete variable domain (other parts from reference TRBV11-2 and TRBJ1-4): EAGVAQSPRYKIIEKRQSVAFWCNPISGHATLYWYQQILGQGPKLLIQFQNNGVVDDSQLPKDRFSAERLKGVDSTLKIQPAKLEDSAVYLCASSPLDRGSEKLFFGSGTQLSVL.

This clonotype was seen many times. The rearrangement joins TRBV10-3 to TRBJ2-7; 10 nucleotides match TRBD1. Germline-derived CDR1 and CDR2 are ENHRY and SYGVKD. The CDR3 has 11 residues. J lost 7 bases, V lost 11 bases, and 5 bases had no gene match. This CDR3 reads CAFGQGVEQYF. The CDR3, as DNA: TGTGCCTTTGGACAGGGGGTTGAGCAGTACTTC.

This clonotype was found a few times. The chain combines TRBV29-1 with TRBJ2-1; D gene unclear. This CDR3 comprises 12 residues. V was pared by 2 bases and J by 10 bases, with 12 bases between. Germline-derived CDR1 and CDR2 are SQVTM and ANQGSEA. This CDR3 is CSVERSAPEQFF. In nucleotides, the CDR3 is TGCAGCGTTGAACGGTCAGCCCCAGAGCAGTTCTTC.